Listed here are 5 T cell receptor beta chains from one sample, sequenced in a study of metastatic and nonmetastatic thyroid tumors. Thyroid surgery took place with no prior treatment in any patient. MiXCR reprocessed the PCR reads for TCRdb. The data show over 7,500 clones, approximately 25% seen once. Input material: adjacent normal tissue. These receptors came from a female donor with papillary thyroid cancer or a benign thyroid nodule (not recorded which). Some clones in this sample may be carry-over from other donors' samples.

This clone is medium-sized in the sample. This chain joins TRBV2 and TRBJ2-7, with D perhaps matching TRBD1 (5 bases). V shed 5 bases and J shed 6 bases, with 8 bases lying between them. Germline V CDR1 and CDR2: SNHLY, FYNNEI. CDR3 size: 11 residues. DNA of the CDR3: TGTGCCAGCAGTCGACAGTTCGAGCAGTACTTC. Translation: CASSRQFEQYF.

This clone is deemed large. The gene calls are TRBV6-1 and TRBJ1-2; the D is unclear. The CDR3 consists of 14 residues. V was clipped by 6 bases and J by 3 bases, with 14 bases between them. Per germline, CDR1 MNHNS and CDR2 SASEGT. CDR3 DNA: TGTGCCAGCAGACCCATCGACGGGCACTATGGCTACACCTTC. As protein: CASRPIDGHYGYTF.

This clone was counted ten times or more. The junction departs from germline at one end; a sequencing error may be responsible. V gene TRBV4-1 combines with J gene TRBJ2-1; 8 bases align to TRBD2. CDR3 length equals 14 residues. Per germline, CDR1 MGHRA and CDR2 YSYEKL. The CDR3 loop is CASSMRGAPNEQFF. Here the CDR3 DNA reads TGTGCCAGCAGCATGCGGGGGGCGCCCAATGAGCAGTTCTTC.

This clone was observed a few times. The chain employs TRBV12-3 or TRBV12-4 and TRBJ2-3; D could derive from TRBD1 or TRBD2 (5 bases each). The V gene lost 4 bases and the J gene lost 9 bases, with 11 bases spanning the gap. This CDR3 has 12 amino acids. The chain's CDR3 is CASSSGGDTQYF. As DNA, the CDR3 is TGTGCCAGCAGTTCTGGGGGTGACACGCAGTATTTT.

This clone is medium-sized in the sample. This rearrangement joins TRBV3-1 to TRBJ1-1; D remains unclear. The CDR3 spans 13 residues. CDR1 and CDR2 from the germline V gene are LGHDT and YNNKEL (reference sequence). V dropped 4 bases and J dropped 0 bases, with 6 bases sitting between them. The DNA for the CDR3 is TGTGCCAGCAGCCTCCGGTTGAACACTGAAGCTTTCTTT. Translating gives CASSLRLNTEAFF.